Each of the 18 T cell receptor beta chains below was sequenced from the same sample in a study of blood T cell repertoires in COVID-19. Sequencing was performed with immunoSEQ multiplex PCR; in TCRdb, only in-frame clones are kept and a portion is missing. The sample holds hundreds of thousands of clones, 85% seen once. The sequencing sample was made of peripheral blood. Source of these receptors: a woman in her fifties or sixties with active or convalescent COVID-19.

V and J are TRBV5-1 and TRBJ1-1; D unresolved. V was cut by 0 bases and J by 3 bases, with 15 bases left in between. The CDR3 covers 16 residues. The germline V gene has CDR1 SGHRS and CDR2 YFSETQ. The CDR3 DNA reads as TGCGCCAGCAGCTTGGGAGGGTCGTGCCAGTACACTGAAGCTTTCTTT. Protein sequence: CASSLGGSCQYTEAFF.

The rearrangement uses TRBV7-9 and TRBJ2-1; D unclear. V was trimmed by 2 bases and J by 0 bases, leaving 11 bases between them. CDR3 length: 16 residues. Looked up from germline, CDR1 is SEHNR and CDR2 is FQNEAQ (reference sequence). CDR3 region: CASSLLALSSYNEQFF. The CDR3 DNA is TGTGCCAGCAGCTTACTCGCTCTCAGCTCCTACAATGAGCAGTTCTTC.

The rearrangement joins TRBV7-9 to TRBJ1-4, with a weak D call TRBD1 (5 bases). V was pared by 5 bases and J by 7 bases, with 17 bases between. The CDR3 runs 15 residues. Germline V gene data show CDR1 as SEHNR and CDR2 as FQNEAQ (reference sequence). The CDR3 DNA follows: TGTGCCAGCAGCCCGCTGGAGGGGCCTGGTGAAAAACTGTTTTTT. It specifies CASSPLEGPGEKLFF.

This clone has just one count. The V call is TRBV11-2, the J call TRBJ2-3; D is unclear. The CDR3 runs to 13 residues. Trimming pared 5 bases from V and 3 bases from J, leaving 9 bases between. The germline V gene has CDR1 SGHAT and CDR2 FQNNGV. CDR3: CASSRSGTDTQYF. CDR3 sequence (DNA): TGTGCCAGCAGCCGGAGTGGGACAGATACGCAGTATTTT.

V and J are TRBV12-5 and TRBJ2-3; 9 bases align to TRBD1. The CDR3 runs to 18 residues. The J segment lost 2 bases and the V segment lost 0 bases, leaving 9 bases of the junction unmatched. Germline V gives CDR1 LGHNT, CDR2 FRNRAP. The CDR3 nucleotides read TGTGCTAGTGGTTTGGTTCGTGGCGGGACAGGGTTCACAGATACGCAGTATTTT. Protein product: CASGLVRGGTGFTDTQYF.

This clone was detected once. J is TRBJ1-1 and V is TRBV10-3; a weak D match, TRBD1 (5 bases). This CDR3 is built from 14 residues. CDR1 ENHRY and CDR2 SYGVKD come from the germline V gene. Trimming took off 2 bases at V and 4 bases at J, with 11 bases between the two ends. The CDR3 coding sequence is TGTGCCATCAGTGAGCAGGGCATAAGCACTGAAGCTTTCTTT. Translation gives CAISEQGISTEAFF.

V and J are TRBV7-8 and TRBJ2-1; 7 nucleotides align to TRBD2. The CDR3 is 15 amino acids. V lost 3 bases to trimming and J lost 9 bases; unmatched junction nucleotides: 11. Germline-derived CDR1 and CDR2 are SGHVS and FQNEAQ. The CDR3 loop reads CASSFRLADASEQFF. In nucleotides, the CDR3 is TGTGCCAGCAGCTTCCGACTAGCCGACGCCTCTGAGCAGTTCTTC.

J is TRBJ2-3 and V is TRBV3-1 (or the pseudogene TRBV3-2), with TRBD2 identical over 16 bases. Per the germline V gene, CDR1 is LGHDT and CDR2 is YNNKEL (reference sequence). Losses at the gene ends were 4 bases for V and 5 bases for J; bases not matched to a gene: 6. There are 17 residues in the CDR3. DNA for the CDR3: TGTGCCAGCAGCCGCGGGACTAGCGGGAGGGGCAAAGATACGCAGTATTTT. Translating gives CASSRGTSGRGKDTQYF.

The chain is built from TRBV3-1 (or the pseudogene TRBV3-2) and TRBJ1-2, with D perhaps matching TRBD1 (5 bases). The V and J ends lost 4 bases and 8 bases respectively, with 14 bases between them. The length of the CDR3 is 13 residues. Per germline, CDR1 LGHDT and CDR2 YNNKEL (reference sequence). The CDR3 sequence is CASSPSRGVGYTF. The CDR3 DNA reads TGTGCCAGCAGCCCCTCAAGGGGTGTGGGCTACACCTTC.

The sample holds one count of this clone. The CDR3 sequence: CASSQVRGDHEQFF. In DNA, the CDR3 is TGCGCCAGCAGCCAAGTTCGGGGGGATCATGAGCAGTTCTTC. V usage is TRBV4-1 and J usage is TRBJ2-1; 7 bases are a match to TRBD2. Germline V gene data show CDR1 as MGHRA and CDR2 as YSYEKL. This CDR3 is built from 14 residues. The ends lost 1 base at V and 8 bases at J; junction bases unmatched: 5.

The chain couples TRBV28 to TRBJ2-7, with 13 bases aligning to TRBD2. This CDR3 has 15 amino acids. Looked up from germline, CDR1 is MDHEN and CDR2 is SYDVKM. V shed 6 bases, J shed 2 bases, and the junction held 4 bases outside the gene matches. CDR3 in amino acids: CASSQLAGGTYEQYF. As DNA, the CDR3 is TGTGCCAGCAGCCAACTAGCGGGAGGGACCTACGAGCAGTACTTC.

This clone was seen a few times. The J gene is TRBJ2-7, the V gene TRBV28, with a possible D match to TRBD1 (6 bases). V shed 3 bases and J shed 4 bases, with 13 bases lying between them. From germline, CDR1 is MDHEN and CDR2 SYDVKM. This CDR3 is built from 14 residues. The CDR3, as DNA: TGTGCCAGCAGTTTGGTCGACAGGAGGTACGAGCAGTACTTC. Amino acids: CASSLVDRRYEQYF. The full variable domain, with the rest looked up from reference TRBV28 and TRBJ2-7, is DVKVTQSSRYLVKRTGEKVFLECVQDMDHENMFWYRQDPGLGLRLIYFSYDVKMKEKGDIPEGYSVSREKKERFSLILESASTNQTSMYLCASSLVDRRYEQYFGPGTRLTVT.

This chain connects TRBV3-1 (or the pseudogene TRBV3-2) to TRBJ2-7; the D gene is possibly TRBD2 (5 bases). V lost 8 bases, J lost 2 bases, and 13 bases lay in between. Per the germline V gene, CDR1 is LGHDT and CDR2 is YNNKEL (reference sequence). The CDR3 contains 13 residues. The CDR3 reads CASVRSGAYEQYF. DNA of the CDR3: TGTGCCAGCGTAAGAAGCGGCGCCTACGAGCAGTACTTC.

This clone was found many times. The gene calls are TRBV5-4 and TRBJ1-6; 7 bases agree with TRBD1. Germline V gives CDR1 SGHNT, CDR2 YYREEE (reference sequence). The CDR3 has 16 amino acids. With V trimmed by 3 bases and J by 8 bases, 11 bases remained unmatched. CDR3 amino acids: CASSSDPDRAHSPLHF. The CDR3 DNA follows: TGTGCCAGCAGCTCCGACCCCGACAGGGCCCATTCACCCCTCCACTTT.

The rearrangement links TRBV2 to TRBJ2-1; 7 nucleotides line up with TRBD2. This CDR3 is 14 amino acids long. V shed 5 bases and J 7 bases; nucleotides not matched to a gene: 8. Germline V CDR1 and CDR2: SNHLY, FYNNEI. In nucleotides, the CDR3 is TGTGCCAGCAGTCTAGCGGCCGCCCGAAATGAGCAGTTCTTC. This codes for CASSLAAARNEQFF. Filled out from reference TRBV2 and TRBJ2-1, the complete variable domain reads EPEVTQTPSHQVTQMGQEVILRCVPISNHLYFYWYRQILGQKVEFLVSFYNNEISEKSEIFDDQFSVERPDGSNFTLKIRSTKLEDSAMYFCASSLAAARNEQFFGPGTRLTVL.

This clone has more than one count but fewer than ten. V is TRBV6-1 and J is TRBJ2-3; 8 bases match TRBD2. The ends lost 0 bases at V and 7 bases at J; junction bases unmatched: 3. The CDR3 loop spans 14 amino acids. Germline lookup yields CDR1 MNHNS and CDR2 SASEGT. CDR3 bases: TGTGCCAGCAGTGAAGCCGGGGGGGCGAATACGCAGTATTTT. Encoded protein: CASSEAGGANTQYF.

The V and J genes are TRBV7-9 and TRBJ2-7, with 13 bases identical to TRBD2. The CDR3 totals 16 residues. V trimming: 2 bases; J trimming: 1 base; junction bases outside the gene matches: 2. The germline CDR1 and CDR2 sequences are SEHNR and FQNEAQ (reference sequence). The CDR3 spells CASSLPGLAGSYEQYF. The DNA for the CDR3 is TGTGCCAGCAGCTTACCGGGACTAGCGGGGTCCTACGAGCAGTACTTC.

The chain couples TRBV19 to TRBJ1-2; D gene unclear. Germline V gene data show CDR1 as LNHDA and CDR2 as SQIVND (reference sequence). V gave up 3 bases and J gave up 4 bases, with 12 bases separating them. The CDR3 runs to 14 residues. The CDR3 protein is CASSITTAGYGYTF. The DNA of the CDR3 is TGTGCCAGTAGTATTACCACAGCGGGCTATGGCTACACCTTC.